The clone carrying this T cell receptor (beta chain) has only a few counts. Its antigen remains unidentified. This entry comes from a study of beta chain features in type 1 diabetes. Every bit of the isolated RNA underwent reverse transcription, so sequencing read expressed TCRB transcripts. Profiled with immunoSEQ multiplex PCR; TCRdb holds only in-frame clones, not every one. The sample contains approximately 600,000 clones, roughly 12% of which appear only once. Germline CDR1 and CDR2: SQVTM and ANQGSEA. Trimming took off 1 base at V and 7 bases at J, with 20 bases between the two ends. The CDR3 extends over 16 amino acids. Findings and caveats of the study: Moderate but significant shortening of TCRB CDR3s was recorded in all four CD4+ subsets from Type 1 diabetes patients. Compared to healthy donors, patients appeared to have naive, central memory and Treg TCRB repertoires that were more alike. HLA effects on TCRB rearrangement stayed unresolved here.

Donors contributed one heparinised blood draw apiece, averaging around 120 mL. The chain employs TRBV29-1 and TRBJ2-1; either TRBD1 or TRBD2 may supply D (6 bases each). This clonotype originated in a man aged 25 to 40 with type 1 diabetes. Sequencing was carried out using naive CD4+ T cells from blood. In nucleotides, the CDR3 is TGCAGCGTTGAAGCCGTCGGGAATAGGGGGGTAAATGAGCAGTTCTTC. As protein: CSVEAVGNRGVNEQFF.